The 13 T cell receptor beta chains in this list originate from one sample, sequenced in a study of human T cells and chemical hapten exposure. From the 5' RACE reads, TCRdb called clonotypes with MiXCR, one entry per CDR3 protein. The table lists roughly 81,000 distinct CDR3 sequences, 7.7% of them singletons. The total RNA was obtained from whole blood that was not fractionated. The receptors shown here come from a male donor in good health.

This clonotype was observed many times. The V and J genes are TRBV27 and TRBJ2-7; the D is unclear. The germline V gene has CDR1 MNHEY and CDR2 SMNVEV (reference sequence). Trimming stripped 6 bases from V and 1 base from J, with 10 bases between. The CDR3 runs 13 residues. The chain's CDR3 is CASSYGPSYEQYF. The CDR3 region has the DNA TGTGCCAGCAGCTACGGCCCGTCCTACGAGCAGTACTTC.

The sample holds many counts of this clonotype. The V call is TRBV15, the J call TRBJ2-5; D might be TRBD2 (5 bases). The germline V and J ends were trimmed by 5 bases and 10 bases, with 17 bases remaining between them. The V gene's germline CDR1 is LNHNV and CDR2 YYDKDF (reference sequence). This CDR3 comprises 13 residues. CDR3 in DNA: TGTGCCACCAGCTCCAGGACTCGCCGGGGCCAGTACTTC. Translated: CATSSRTRRGQYF.

This sequence joins TRBV29-1 and TRBJ2-5; D is perhaps TRBD1 or TRBD2 (5 bases each). This CDR3 is built from 14 residues. Trimming shortened V by 3 bases and J by 3 bases, and 14 bases separated the two germline ends. Germline CDR1 is SQVTM and CDR2 is ANQGSEA. CDR3 in amino acids: CSVDVALGEETQYF. The CDR3 DNA is TGCAGCGTTGATGTGGCCCTGGGGGAAGAGACCCAGTACTTC.

This rearrangement joins TRBV7-8 to TRBJ1-6; no reliable D call. CDR3 length: 14 residues. Germline V lookup: CDR1 SGHVS, CDR2 FQNEAQ. V lost 5 bases, J lost 11 bases, and 16 bases lay in between. This CDR3 is CASSTLTAQAPLHF. CDR3 nucleotide sequence: TGTGCCAGCAGCACCCTGACCGCTCAGGCACCCCTCCACTTT.

In its sample, this clonotype was seen a few times. The V call is TRBV7-6, the J call TRBJ2-3; possibly TRBD1 for D (6 bases). From germline, CDR1 is SGHVS and CDR2 FNYEAQ. Deletions cut 6 bases from V and 0 bases from J, with 13 bases between. CDR3 length equals 15 residues. CDR3 amino acids: CASSRDIASTDTQYF. The DNA for the CDR3 is TGTGCCAGCAGTCGGGACATAGCTAGCACAGATACGCAGTATTTT.

This clonotype was detected many times. The chain couples TRBV10-1 to TRBJ2-1; 11 nucleotides align to TRBD2. This CDR3 has 18 amino acids. CDR1 and CDR2 from the germline V gene are WNHNN and SYGVQD (reference sequence). With 3 bases clipped from V and 4 bases from J, the junction kept 11 bases outside the gene matches. CDR3: CASSDDSLSGGAYNEQFF. Here the CDR3 DNA reads TGCGCCAGCAGTGATGATAGCCTTAGCGGGGGGGCATACAATGAGCAGTTCTTC.

The chain is built from TRBV3-1 and TRBJ2-7, with no clear D. V was shortened by 0 bases and J by 0 bases, with 6 bases between the two germline ends. Germline loops: CDR1 LGHDT, CDR2 YNNKEL (reference sequence). CDR3 length equals 14 residues. The CDR3 sequence is CASSQDDRSYEQYF. The CDR3 DNA is TGTGCCAGCAGCCAAGATGACCGCTCCTACGAGCAGTACTTC.

This clonotype was counted between two and nine times. The chain uses TRBV29-1 and TRBJ1-3, with unresolved D. V lost 6 bases and J lost 2, with 11 bases in between. This CDR3 has 13 amino acids. CDR1 and CDR2 (germline): SQVTM, ANQGSEA. The CDR3 DNA reads as TGCAGCGTGGGCGGCGGGGCTGGAAACACCATATATTTT. Amino acid sequence: CSVGGGAGNTIYF.

V and J are TRBV7-2 and TRBJ2-3; D is perhaps TRBD2 (6 bases). The V gene lost 1 base and the J gene lost 1 base, with 9 bases spanning the gap. CDR1 SGHTA and CDR2 FQGNSA come from the germline V gene. This CDR3 is built from 15 residues. The CDR3 DNA is TGTGCCAGCAGCTTAGTCGGAGGGGGCACAGATACGCAGTATTTT. Protein sequence: CASSLVGGGTDTQYF.

At least ten counts were recorded for this clonotype. The V and J genes are TRBV7-2 and TRBJ2-4; 13 nucleotides match TRBD2. Per the germline V gene, CDR1 is SGHTA and CDR2 is FQGNSA. V lost 1 base to trimming and J lost 2 bases; unmatched junction nucleotides: 2. The CDR3 is made up of 17 amino acids. The CDR3 coding sequence is TGTGCCAGCAGCTTAGAAGGGACTAGCGGGACCAAAAACATTCAGTACTTC. It codes for CASSLEGTSGTKNIQYF.

This clonotype showed up just a few times. The gene calls are TRBV27 and TRBJ1-5; no definite D call. With 8 bases removed from V and 1 base from J, the gap between germline ends came to 9 bases. The CDR3 contains 13 residues. Germline V gene data show CDR1 as MNHEY and CDR2 as SMNVEV (reference sequence). CDR3 sequence (DNA): TGTGCCAGCGGATGGTGGAGCAATCAGCCCCAGCATTTT. It specifies CASGWWSNQPQHF.

The chain has TRBV7-6 and TRBJ1-5; maybe TRBD1 (5 bases). CDR1 is SGHVS and CDR2 is FNYEAQ in the germline V gene. V lost 2 bases to trimming and J lost 5 bases, with 7 bases between them. The CDR3 extends over 13 amino acids. CDR3 in amino acids: CASSLTTDQPQHF. CDR3 DNA: TGTGCCAGCAGCTTAACGACAGATCAGCCCCAGCATTTT.

V is TRBV12-3 or TRBV12-4 and J is TRBJ1-2; D is unclear. This CDR3 comprises 16 residues. Deletions cut 8 bases from V and 6 bases from J, with 25 bases between. The CDR3 DNA reads TGTGCCAGCCGATCGGAGGGCACTCAACGGAAGGATGGCTACACCTTC. Translation: CASRSEGTQRKDGYTF.